This T cell receptor beta chain comes out of a study of shared clonotypes between healthy human individuals. TCRdb keeps only in-frame clones here, not all; method: immunoSEQ multiplex PCR. The sample includes around 510,000 clones, around 81% of them seen just once. This CDR3 contains 17 residues. Germline assignment: CDR1 MDHEN and CDR2 SYDVKM. Trimming removed 5 bases from V and 0 bases from J; junction bases left unmatched: 6. A few counts support this clone. This clonotype was sampled from a woman between 40 and 55 years old in good health. Some clones in this sample may be carry-over from other donors' samples. This chain links TRBV28 with TRBJ2-6; 8 bases match TRBD1. Sequenced sample: PBMCs. The CDR3 DNA reads as TGTGCCAGCAGTATTAGGACAGGGAACTCTGGGGCCAACGTCCTGACTTTC. Translated, it gives CASSIRTGNSGANVLTF.